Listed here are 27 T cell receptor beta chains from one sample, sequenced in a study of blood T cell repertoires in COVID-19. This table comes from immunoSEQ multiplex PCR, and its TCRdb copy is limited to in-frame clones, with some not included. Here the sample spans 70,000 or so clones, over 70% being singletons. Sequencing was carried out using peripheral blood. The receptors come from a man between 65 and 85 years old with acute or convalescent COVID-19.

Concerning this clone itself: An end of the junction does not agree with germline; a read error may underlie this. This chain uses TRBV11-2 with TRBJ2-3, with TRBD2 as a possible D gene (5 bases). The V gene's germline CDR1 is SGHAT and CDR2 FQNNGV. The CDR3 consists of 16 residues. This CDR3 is CASTLRWAGDTDTQYF. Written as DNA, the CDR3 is TGTGCCAGCACCTTAAGGTGGGCCGGGGACACAGATACGCAGTATTTT.

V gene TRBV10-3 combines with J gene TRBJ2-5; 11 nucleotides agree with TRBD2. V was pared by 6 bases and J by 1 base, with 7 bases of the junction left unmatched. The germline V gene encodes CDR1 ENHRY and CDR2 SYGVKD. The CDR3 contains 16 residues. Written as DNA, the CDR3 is TGTGCCATCAGAGACACTGGGACTAGCGGCCAAGAGACCCAGTACTTC. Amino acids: CAIRDTGTSGQETQYF.

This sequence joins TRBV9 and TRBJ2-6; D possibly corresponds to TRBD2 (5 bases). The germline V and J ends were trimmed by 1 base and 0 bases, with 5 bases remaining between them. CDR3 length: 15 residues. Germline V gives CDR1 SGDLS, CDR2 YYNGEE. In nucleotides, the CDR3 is TGTGCCAGCAGCGTACGGGGCTCTGGGGCCAACGTCCTGACTTTC. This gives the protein CASSVRGSGANVLTF.

The CDR3 sequence: CASSPETGAYEQYF. For the CDR3, the DNA is TGTGCCAGCTCACCAGAGACAGGGGCCTACGAGCAGTACTTC. The chain joins TRBV18 to TRBJ2-7; 8 bases are shared with TRBD1. This CDR3 region has 14 residues. V shed 2 bases and J 2 bases; nucleotides not matched to a gene: 2. Germline assignment: CDR1 KGHSH and CDR2 LQKENI.

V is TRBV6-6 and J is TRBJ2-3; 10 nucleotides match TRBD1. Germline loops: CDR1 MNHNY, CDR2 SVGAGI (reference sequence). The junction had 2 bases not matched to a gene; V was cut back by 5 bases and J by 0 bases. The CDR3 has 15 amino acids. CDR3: CASSGQGGSTDTQYF. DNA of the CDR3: TGTGCCAGCAGTGGACAGGGGGGGAGCACAGATACGCAGTATTTT.

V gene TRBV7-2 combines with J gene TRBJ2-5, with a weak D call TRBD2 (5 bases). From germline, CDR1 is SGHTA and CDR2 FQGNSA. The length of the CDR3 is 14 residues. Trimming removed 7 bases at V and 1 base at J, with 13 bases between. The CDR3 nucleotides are TGTGCCAGCAAATCGGGGTACCTCCAAGAGACCCAGTACTTC. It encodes CASKSGYLQETQYF.

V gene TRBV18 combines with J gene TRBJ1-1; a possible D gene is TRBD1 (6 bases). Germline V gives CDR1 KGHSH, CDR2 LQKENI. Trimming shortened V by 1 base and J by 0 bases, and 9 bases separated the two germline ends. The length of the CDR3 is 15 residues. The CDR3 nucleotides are TGTGCCAGCTCACCACGAGGACAGATGAACACTGAAGCTTTCTTT. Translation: CASSPRGQMNTEAFF.

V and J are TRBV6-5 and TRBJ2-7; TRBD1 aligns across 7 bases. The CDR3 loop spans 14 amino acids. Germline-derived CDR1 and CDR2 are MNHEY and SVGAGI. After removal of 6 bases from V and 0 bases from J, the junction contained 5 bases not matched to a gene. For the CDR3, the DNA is TGTGCCAGCAGGGGCGGACAGGTCTCCTACGAGCAGTACTTC. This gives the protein CASRGGQVSYEQYF.

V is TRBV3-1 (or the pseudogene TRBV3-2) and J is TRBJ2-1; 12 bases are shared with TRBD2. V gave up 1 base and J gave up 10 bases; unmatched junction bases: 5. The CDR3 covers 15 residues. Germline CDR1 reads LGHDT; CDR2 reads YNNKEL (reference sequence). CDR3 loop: CASSQGLAGAREQFF. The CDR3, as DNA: TGTGCCAGCAGCCAAGGACTAGCGGGAGCGCGCGAGCAGTTCTTC.

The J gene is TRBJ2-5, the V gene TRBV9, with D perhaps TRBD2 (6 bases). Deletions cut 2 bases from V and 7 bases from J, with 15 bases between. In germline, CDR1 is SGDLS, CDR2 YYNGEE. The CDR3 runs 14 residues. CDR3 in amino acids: CASSVGTWGGTQYF. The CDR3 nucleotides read TGTGCCAGCAGCGTGGGGACTTGGGGAGGGACCCAGTACTTC.

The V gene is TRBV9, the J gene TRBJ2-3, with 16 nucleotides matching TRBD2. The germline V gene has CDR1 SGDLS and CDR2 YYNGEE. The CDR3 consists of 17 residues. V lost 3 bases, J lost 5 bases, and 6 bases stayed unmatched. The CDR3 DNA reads TGTGCCAGCAGCGCGCCGGGACTAGCGGGAGGGATAGATACGCAGTATTTT. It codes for CASSAPGLAGGIDTQYF.

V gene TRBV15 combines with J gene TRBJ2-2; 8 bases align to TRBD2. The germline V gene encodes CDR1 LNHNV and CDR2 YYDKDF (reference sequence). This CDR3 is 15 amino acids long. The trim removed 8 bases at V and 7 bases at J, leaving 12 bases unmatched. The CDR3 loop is CATPGGSGIIGELFF. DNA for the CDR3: TGTGCCACCCCTGGCGGTAGCGGGATCATCGGGGAGCTGTTTTTT.

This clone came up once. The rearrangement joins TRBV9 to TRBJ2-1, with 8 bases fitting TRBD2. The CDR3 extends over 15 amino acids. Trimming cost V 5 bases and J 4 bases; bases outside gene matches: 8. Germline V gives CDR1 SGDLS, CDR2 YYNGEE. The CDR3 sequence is CASSTSGSQYNEQFF. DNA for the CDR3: TGTGCCAGCAGTACAAGCGGGAGTCAGTACAATGAGCAGTTCTTC. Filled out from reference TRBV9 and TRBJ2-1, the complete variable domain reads DSGVTQTPKHLITATGQRVTLRCSPRSGDLSVYWYQQSLDQGLQFLIQYYNGEERAKGNILERFSAQQFPDLHSELNLSSLELGDSALYFCASSTSGSQYNEQFFGPGTRLTVL.

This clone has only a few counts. The CDR3 region has the DNA TGTGCCAGCAGCCCCGGATCAGGTCAAATGGGAAAACTGTTTTTT. This encodes CASSPGSGQMGKLFF. The chain carries TRBV5-5 and TRBJ1-4, with D uncertain. Germline CDR1 is SGHKS and CDR2 is YYEKEE (reference sequence). V gave up 4 bases and J gave up 10 bases, with 20 bases separating them. CDR3 length: 15 amino acids. The whole variable domain, filled in from reference TRBV5-5 and TRBJ1-4, reads DAGVTQSPTHLIKTRGQQVTLRCSPISGHKSVSWYQQVLGQGPQFIFQYYEKEERGRGNFPDRFSARQFPNYSSELNVNALLLGDSALYLCASSPGSGQMGKLFFGSGTQLSVL.

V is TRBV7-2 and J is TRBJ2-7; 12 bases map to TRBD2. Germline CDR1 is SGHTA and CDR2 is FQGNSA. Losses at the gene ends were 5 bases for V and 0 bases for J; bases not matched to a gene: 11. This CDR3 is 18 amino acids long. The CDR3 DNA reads TGTGCCAGCAGCCCGCGGACTAGCGGGACGCCTAGCTCCTACGAGCAGTACTTC. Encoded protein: CASSPRTSGTPSSYEQYF. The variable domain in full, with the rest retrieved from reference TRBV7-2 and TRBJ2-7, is GAGVSQSPSNKVTEKGKDVELRCDPISGHTALYWYRQSLGQGLEFLIYFQGNSAPDKSGLPSDRFSAERTGGSVSTLTIQRTQQEDSAVYLCASSPRTSGTPSSYEQYFGPGTRLTVT.

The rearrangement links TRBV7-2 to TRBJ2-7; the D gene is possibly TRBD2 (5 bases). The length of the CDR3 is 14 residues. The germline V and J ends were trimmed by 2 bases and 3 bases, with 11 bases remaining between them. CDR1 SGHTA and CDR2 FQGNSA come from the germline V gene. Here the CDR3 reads CASSLSEGLYEQYF. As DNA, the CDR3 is TGTGCCAGCAGCTTAAGTGAGGGCCTCTACGAGCAGTACTTC.

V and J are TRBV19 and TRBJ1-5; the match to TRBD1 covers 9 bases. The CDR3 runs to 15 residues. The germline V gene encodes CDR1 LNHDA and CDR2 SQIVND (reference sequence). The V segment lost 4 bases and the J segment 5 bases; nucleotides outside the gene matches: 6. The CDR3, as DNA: TGTGCCAGTAGTAGCCAGCGGACAGGGGATCAGCCCCAGCATTTT. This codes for CASSSQRTGDQPQHF.

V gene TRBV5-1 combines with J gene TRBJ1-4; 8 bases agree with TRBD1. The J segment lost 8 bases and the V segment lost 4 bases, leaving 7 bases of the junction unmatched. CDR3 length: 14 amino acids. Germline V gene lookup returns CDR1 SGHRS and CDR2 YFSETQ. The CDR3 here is CASSLGQGREKLFF. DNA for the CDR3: TGCGCCAGCAGCCTAGGACAGGGAAGGGAAAAACTGTTTTTT.

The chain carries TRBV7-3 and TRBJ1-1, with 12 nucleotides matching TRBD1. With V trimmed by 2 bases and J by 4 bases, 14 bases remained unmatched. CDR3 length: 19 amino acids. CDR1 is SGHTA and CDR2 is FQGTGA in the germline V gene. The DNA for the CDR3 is TGTGCCAGCAGCTTATACCCTTCCGGGACAGGGGGCGGAGGCACTGAAGCTTTCTTT. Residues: CASSLYPSGTGGGGTEAFF.

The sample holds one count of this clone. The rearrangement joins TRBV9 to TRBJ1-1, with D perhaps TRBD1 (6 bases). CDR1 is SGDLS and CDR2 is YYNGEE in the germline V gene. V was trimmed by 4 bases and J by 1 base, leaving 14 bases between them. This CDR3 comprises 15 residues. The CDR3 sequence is CASSPQGQANTEAFF. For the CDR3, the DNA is TGTGCCAGCAGCCCCCAGGGACAAGCGAACACTGAAGCTTTCTTT.

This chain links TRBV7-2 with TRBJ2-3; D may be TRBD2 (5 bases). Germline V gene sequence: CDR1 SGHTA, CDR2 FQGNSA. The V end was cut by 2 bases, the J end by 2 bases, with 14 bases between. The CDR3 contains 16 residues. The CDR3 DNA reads TGTGCCAGCAGCTTAACCCCTCGGACTTTCACAGATACGCAGTATTTT. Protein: CASSLTPRTFTDTQYF.

The CDR3 region has the DNA TGCAGTGCTAGCCCCTTCCAAGCTTTCTTT. Protein product: CSASPFQAFF. The genes are TRBV20-1 and TRBJ1-1; no definite D call. V lost 3 bases, J lost 9 bases, and 8 bases lay in between. The length of the CDR3 is 10 residues. Germline assignment: CDR1 DFQATT and CDR2 SNEGSKA (reference sequence).

The CDR3 DNA sequence: TGTGCCAGCTCACCAAAGGTAGCGCCGACTAACTATGGCTACACCTTC. Its protein product is CASSPKVAPTNYGYTF. The chain recombines TRBV18 with TRBJ1-2; D remains ambiguous. In germline, CDR1 is KGHSH, CDR2 LQKENI. The CDR3 sequence is 16 residues long. Trimming cost V 2 bases and J 0 bases, with 13 bases left between them.

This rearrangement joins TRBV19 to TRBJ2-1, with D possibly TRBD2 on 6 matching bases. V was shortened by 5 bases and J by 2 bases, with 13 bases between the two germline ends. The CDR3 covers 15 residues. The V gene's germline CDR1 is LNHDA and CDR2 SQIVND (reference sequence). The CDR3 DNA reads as TGTGCCAGTAGTTGGCTAGCGTTACCCTACAATGAGCAGTTCTTC. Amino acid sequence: CASSWLALPYNEQFF.

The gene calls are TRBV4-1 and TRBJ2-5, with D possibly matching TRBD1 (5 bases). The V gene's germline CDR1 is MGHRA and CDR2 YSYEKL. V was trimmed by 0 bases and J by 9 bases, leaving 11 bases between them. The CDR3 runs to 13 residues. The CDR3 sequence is CASSQDRGMAQYF. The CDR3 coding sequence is TGCGCCAGCAGCCAAGATAGGGGAATGGCCCAGTACTTC.

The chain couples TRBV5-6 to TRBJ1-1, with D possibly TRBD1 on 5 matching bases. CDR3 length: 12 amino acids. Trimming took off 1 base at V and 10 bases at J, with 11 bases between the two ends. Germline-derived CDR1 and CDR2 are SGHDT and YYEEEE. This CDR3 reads CASSLYQGGAFF. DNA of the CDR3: TGTGCCAGCAGCTTGTACCAGGGTGGAGCTTTCTTT.

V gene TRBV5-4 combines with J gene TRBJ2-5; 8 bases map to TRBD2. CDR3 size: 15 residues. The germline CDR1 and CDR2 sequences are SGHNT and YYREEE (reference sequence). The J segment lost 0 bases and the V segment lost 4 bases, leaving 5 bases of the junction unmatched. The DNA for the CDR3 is TGTGCCAGCAGCCCTCGGACTAGCAACCAAGAGACCCAGTACTTC. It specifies CASSPRTSNQETQYF.